One and the same sample provided the 21 T cell receptor beta chains below, sequenced in a study of blood T cell repertoires in COVID-19. Sequencing was performed with immunoSEQ multiplex PCR; in TCRdb, only in-frame clones are kept and a portion is missing. In the table there are around 57,000 clones, more than 60% of which are singletons. Input material: peripheral blood. Receptors originate from a woman in her 70s with acute or convalescent COVID-19.

The V gene is TRBV30, the J gene TRBJ2-1; D is possibly TRBD2 (6 bases). Trimming shortened V by 2 bases and J by 10 bases, and 9 bases separated the two germline ends. The germline V gene encodes CDR1 GTSNPN and CDR2 SVGIG (reference sequence). The CDR3 has 11 amino acids. The CDR3 DNA reads TGTGCCTGGAGTAATCGGGGGGAGCAGTTCTTC. Translated: CAWSNRGEQFF.

CDR3 sequence: CASNRLLRQVARGQGGELFF. CDR3 DNA: TGTGCCAGCAACCGCCTCTTGAGACAGGTCGCGAGGGGGCAGGGCGGGGAGCTGTTTTTT. V gene TRBV21-1 combines with J gene TRBJ2-2; no DNA check was done on the table's D call, TRBD1. TRBV21-1 is given as a pseudogene. This CDR3 spans 20 amino acids.

As DNA, the CDR3 is TGTGCCAGAGAACAGGGGGTGTCGTACGAGCAGTACTTC. Its translation is CAREQGVSYEQYF. This chain connects TRBV19 to TRBJ2-7; 8 bases map to TRBD1. Germline CDR1 LNHDA, CDR2 SQIVND (reference sequence). Trimming took 9 bases from V and 4 from J; bases not matched to a gene: 8. The CDR3 has 13 amino acids.

This clone was picked up one time. The chain is built from TRBV18 and TRBJ2-5; TRBD2 is a possible D gene (6 bases). V lost 0 bases to trimming and J lost 4 bases, with 9 bases between them. This CDR3 is 14 amino acids long. Germline values: CDR1 KGHSH, CDR2 LQKENI. In DNA, the CDR3 is TGTGCCAGCTCACCACCGTCGACTAGAGAGACCCAGTACTTC. It codes for CASSPPSTRETQYF.

V usage is TRBV3-1 (or the pseudogene TRBV3-2) and J usage is TRBJ2-3; 8 positions match TRBD2. From germline, CDR1 is LGHDT and CDR2 YNNKEL (reference sequence). This CDR3 spans 15 amino acids. Trimming at V came to 4 bases and at J to 1 base, leaving 4 bases not matched to a gene. CDR3 sequence (DNA): TGTGCCAGCAGCCCACCGGGACTAGGCACAGATACGCAGTATTTT. Translation: CASSPPGLGTDTQYF.

This rearrangement joins TRBV12-5 to TRBJ2-1, with TRBD1 matching over 8 bases. Germline values: CDR1 LGHNT, CDR2 FRNRAP. This CDR3 has 14 amino acids. V lost 6 bases and J lost 6; bases outside the gene matches: 7. CDR3 protein: CASGPDRDSNEQFF. CDR3 DNA sequence: TGTGCTAGTGGCCCGGACAGGGATTCCAATGAGCAGTTCTTC.

By share of the sample, this clone is medium-sized. The CDR3 reads CASSASGGLSYEQYF. Here the CDR3 DNA reads TGTGCCAGCAGCGCTAGCGGGGGCCTCTCCTACGAGCAGTACTTC. The V and J genes are TRBV9 and TRBJ2-7, with TRBD2 identical over 10 bases. The CDR3 spans 15 residues. The germline CDR1 and CDR2 sequences are SGDLS and YYNGEE. V trimming: 3 bases; J trimming: 0 bases; junction bases outside the gene matches: 3.

This clone was seen only a few times. The gene calls are TRBV24-1 and TRBJ2-7; TRBD1 agrees at 7 bases. The CDR3 spans 14 residues. The germline CDR1 and CDR2 sequences are KGHDR and SFDVKD. Trimming at V came to 10 bases and at J to 3 bases, leaving 11 bases not matched to a gene. The CDR3 loop is CATETGAPNYEQYF. In DNA form, the CDR3 reads TGTGCCACTGAAACAGGGGCCCCAAACTACGAGCAGTACTTC.

In its sample, this clone was seen once. The chain couples TRBV5-1 to TRBJ1-1, with 8 bases matching TRBD1. The CDR3 totals 15 residues. The trim removed 4 bases at V and 5 bases at J, leaving 10 bases unmatched. Germline assignment: CDR1 SGHRS and CDR2 YFSETQ. The CDR3 spells CASSQTGAAKTEAFF. In nucleotides, the CDR3 is TGCGCCAGCAGCCAGACAGGGGCGGCGAAAACTGAAGCTTTCTTT.

The rearrangement links TRBV6-5 to TRBJ1-1; possible D gene TRBD1, 6 bases. Germline CDR1 MNHEY, CDR2 SVGAGI. The CDR3 runs to 13 residues. The CDR3 spells CGNSPGTYTEAFF. The CDR3 coding sequence is TGTGGCAACTCCCCCGGGACATACACTGAAGCTTTCTTT.

Here the CDR3 reads CASSVSSGGAADTQYF. CDR3 coding DNA: TGTGCCAGCAGCGTCTCTAGCGGGGGGGCCGCAGATACGCAGTATTTT. V is TRBV9 and J is TRBJ2-3, with 12 bases that match TRBD2. CDR3 length: 16 residues. The V gene's germline CDR1 is SGDLS and CDR2 YYNGEE. With V trimmed by 2 bases and J by 4 bases, 5 bases remained unmatched. Full variable domain (missing parts from reference TRBV9 and TRBJ2-3): DSGVTQTPKHLITATGQRVTLRCSPRSGDLSVYWYQQSLDQGLQFLIQYYNGEERAKGNILERFSAQQFPDLHSELNLSSLELGDSALYFCASSVSSGGAADTQYFGPGTRLTVL.

The rearrangement uses TRBV21-1 and TRBJ1-5. TRBV21-1 is a pseudogene locus. The CDR3 loop spans 15 amino acids. CDR3 nucleotides: TGTGCCAGCAGCAAAGTTACTAATATAGGTCAGCCCCAGCATTTT. Its translation is CASSKVTNIGQPQHF.

V is TRBV6-5 and J is TRBJ2-7; 8 nucleotides align to TRBD1. This CDR3 contains 14 residues. V shed 7 bases and J 2 bases; nucleotides not matched to a gene: 7. The germline CDR1 and CDR2 sequences are MNHEY and SVGAGI. CDR3 protein: CASISGTGPYEQYF. Here the CDR3 DNA reads TGTGCCAGCATTTCCGGGACAGGACCCTACGAGCAGTACTTC.

The J gene is TRBJ2-2, the V gene TRBV25-1; unclear D gene. Trimming took off 3 bases at V and 2 bases at J, with 19 bases between the two ends. The CDR3 runs 18 residues. Germline values: CDR1 MGHDK, CDR2 SYGVNS. CDR3 amino acids: CASSDPTYTTYNTGELFF. CDR3 nucleotide sequence: TGTGCCAGCAGTGACCCGACATACACAACTTATAACACCGGGGAGCTGTTTTTT. The full variable domain, rest sourced from reference TRBV25-1 and TRBJ2-2, is EADIYQTPRYLVIGTGKKITLECSQTMGHDKMYWYQQDPGMELHLIHYSYGVNSTEKGDLSSESTVSRIRTEHFPLTLESARPSHTSQYLCASSDPTYTTYNTGELFFGEGSRLTVL.

This chain links TRBV13 with TRBJ2-3, with 8 bases fitting TRBD2. The CDR3 runs to 17 residues. The germline V gene encodes CDR1 PRHDT and CDR2 FYEKMQ (reference sequence). V was pared by 5 bases and J by 1 base, with 11 bases of the junction left unmatched. As DNA, the CDR3 is TGTGCCAGCAGCCCCGCGAGGGCGGGGGGTCGCACAGATACGCAGTATTTT. It translates to CASSPARAGGRTDTQYF.

The sample holds one count of this clone. The chain recombines TRBV7-9 with TRBJ2-4; 8 bases map to TRBD1. The CDR3 is made up of 14 amino acids. With 5 bases clipped from V and 6 bases from J, the junction kept 6 bases outside the gene matches. Looked up from germline, CDR1 is SEHNR and CDR2 is FQNEAQ (reference sequence). The CDR3 nucleotides are TGTGCCAGCAGCCCCCGGACAGGGTTAAACATTCAGTACTTC. It encodes CASSPRTGLNIQYF.

The V gene is TRBV7-9, the J gene TRBJ1-6; TRBD1 agrees at 7 bases. Per the germline V gene, CDR1 is SEHNR and CDR2 is FQNEAQ (reference sequence). The length of the CDR3 is 14 residues. Germline trimming cut 5 bases from V and 10 bases from J; bases unmatched to any gene: 8. CDR3 in amino acids: CASSVTGAASPLHF. In nucleotides, the CDR3 is TGTGCCAGCAGCGTTACAGGGGCGGCCTCACCCCTCCACTTT.

The chain joins TRBV11-2 to TRBJ2-1; TRBD2 matches at 11 bases. The CDR3 sequence is 16 residues long. V gave up 5 bases and J gave up 0 bases; unmatched junction bases: 3. In germline, CDR1 is SGHAT, CDR2 FQNNGV. The CDR3 DNA reads as TGTGCCAGCAGCCCCCTAGCGGGGGGCTCCTACAATGAGCAGTTCTTC. Translated: CASSPLAGGSYNEQFF.

This clone was detected a few times. This chain links TRBV5-4 with TRBJ1-1; maybe TRBD1 (5 bases). Per germline, CDR1 SGHNT and CDR2 YYREEE (reference sequence). V gave up 4 bases and J gave up 1 base, with 11 bases separating them. The CDR3 is made up of 14 amino acids. Here the CDR3 reads CASSPAGGNTEAFF. The CDR3 bases are TGTGCCAGCAGCCCCGCGGGGGGGAACACTGAAGCTTTCTTT. The full variable domain, with the rest looked up from reference TRBV5-4 and TRBJ1-1, is ETGVTQSPTHLIKTRGQQVTLRCSSQSGHNTVSWYQQALGQGPQFIFQYYREEENGRGNFPPRFSGLQFPNYSSELNVNALELDDSALYLCASSPAGGNTEAFFGQGTRLTVV.

CDR3 sequence reads: CARDHGLAGDVSTDTQYF. CDR3 bases: TGTGCCAGGGATCATGGGCTAGCGGGGGACGTAAGCACAGATACGCAGTATTTT. The V gene is TRBV9, the J gene TRBJ2-3; 10 positions agree with TRBD2. Germline values: CDR1 SGDLS, CDR2 YYNGEE. The CDR3 spans 18 residues. V lost 8 bases and J lost 0; bases outside the gene matches: 15. The full variable domain, with the rest looked up from reference TRBV9 and TRBJ2-3, is DSGVTQTPKHLITATGQRVTLRCSPRSGDLSVYWYQQSLDQGLQFLIQYYNGEERAKGNILERFSAQQFPDLHSELNLSSLELGDSALYFCARDHGLAGDVSTDTQYFGPGTRLTVL.

The table lists this clone with a few counts. The J gene is TRBJ1-5, the V gene TRBV27; D is unclear. Trimming took 8 bases from V and 2 from J, leaving 13 bases between them. CDR1 is MNHEY, CDR2 SMNVEV, per germline (reference sequence). This CDR3 region has 14 residues. Here the CDR3 reads CASAGGTGNQPQHF. As DNA, the CDR3 is TGTGCCAGCGCGGGAGGTACGGGCAATCAGCCCCAGCATTTT.